One and the same sample provided the 31 T cell receptor beta chains below, sequenced in a study of early T cells in non-severe SARS-CoV-2 infection. TCRdb re-called the 5' RACE reads with MiXCR, one entry per CDR3 protein. The profile covers 60,000 to 75,000 distinct CDR3 sequences, with around an eighth appearing a single time and about 1.3% taken by the ten largest. The sequencing used whole blood, collected at baseline. The receptors derive from an adult who was a healthcare worker with PCR-confirmed SARS-CoV-2 infection or an uninfected control (not recorded which).

The chain recombines TRBV2 with TRBJ2-7; D is perhaps TRBD1 (6 bases). This CDR3 comprises 11 residues. Germline V gene sequence: CDR1 SNHLY, CDR2 FYNNEI. Trimming shortened V by 6 bases and J by 3 bases, and 6 bases separated the two germline ends. The CDR3 loop is CASRTGYEQYF. The CDR3 nucleotides are TGTGCCAGCAGGACAGGCTACGAGCAGTACTTC.

This clonotype was counted at least ten times. At one end, the junction sequence differs from germline, possibly due to a read error. The V call is TRBV19, the J call TRBJ2-2; D unclear. Germline values: CDR1 LNHDA, CDR2 SQIVND (reference sequence). There are 14 residues in the CDR3. Here the CDR3 reads CASSTLPKTGELFF. The CDR3 DNA reads as TGTGCCAGTAGTACGTTACCGAAAACCGGGGAGCTGTTTTTT.

In its sample, this clonotype was seen a few times. The chain carries TRBV7-2 and TRBJ2-7; TRBD2 might be the D (5 bases). V lost 4 bases, J lost 3 bases, and 13 bases lay in between. CDR1 is SGHTA, CDR2 FQGNSA, per germline. The CDR3 runs to 14 residues. This chain's CDR3 is CASSSPERNYEQYF. The CDR3, as DNA: TGTGCCAGCAGCTCCCCGGAGCGGAACTACGAGCAGTACTTC.

This chain uses TRBV9 with TRBJ2-7, with D possibly matching TRBD2 (6 bases). The CDR3 spans 15 residues. V lost 0 bases to trimming and J lost 5 bases, with 15 bases between them. Germline V gene sequence: CDR1 SGDLS, CDR2 YYNGEE. CDR3 nucleotides: TGTGCCAGCAGCGTAGAGGGTGCGGGGTGGAACGAGCAGTACTTC. Its translation is CASSVEGAGWNEQYF.

The sample holds a few counts of this clonotype. CDR3 amino acids: CSATDRNTGELFF. As DNA, the CDR3 is TGCAGTGCTACGGACCGTAACACCGGGGAGCTGTTTTTT. The chain links TRBV20-1 to TRBJ2-2; D is unresolved. CDR1 and CDR2 from the germline V gene are DFQATT and SNEGSKA (reference sequence). The CDR3 contains 13 residues. The V and J ends lost 4 bases and 2 bases respectively, with 8 bases between them.

This clonotype has ten or more counts. The gene calls are TRBV3-1 and TRBJ2-5, with 7 bases lining up with TRBD2. The CDR3 runs 18 residues. Germline-derived CDR1 and CDR2 are LGHDT and YNNKEL (reference sequence). The trim removed 1 base at V and 2 bases at J, leaving 13 bases unmatched. This CDR3 is CASSQVSGVAGLQETQYF. The CDR3 DNA is TGTGCCAGCAGCCAAGTCTCGGGAGTAGCGGGCCTACAAGAGACCCAGTACTTC.

The gene calls are TRBV5-1 and TRBJ2-3, with 10 bases matching TRBD2. The CDR3 runs 17 residues. Trimming at V came to 3 bases and at J to 2 bases, leaving 9 bases not matched to a gene. The germline V gene has CDR1 SGHRS and CDR2 YFSETQ. CDR3 amino acids: CASSWPSSGRVTDTQYF. Here the CDR3 DNA reads TGCGCCAGCAGCTGGCCTTCTAGCGGGAGAGTCACAGATACGCAGTATTTT. Full variable domain (remainder filled in from reference TRBV5-1 and TRBJ2-3): KAGVTQTPRYLIKTRGQQVTLSCSPISGHRSVSWYQQTPGQGLQFLFEYFSETQRNKGNFPGRFSGRQFSNSRSEMNVSTLELGDSALYLCASSWPSSGRVTDTQYFGPGTRLTVL.

The chain has TRBV6-1 and TRBJ1-6; weak D call: TRBD1 (5 bases). V lost 5 bases and J 13 bases, leaving 27 bases between the germline ends. The CDR3 extends over 17 amino acids. Looked up from germline, CDR1 is MNHNS and CDR2 is SASEGT. CDR3 sequence: CASSPSGTRGFRSPLHF. In DNA, the CDR3 is TGTGCCAGCAGTCCCTCCGGGACTCGAGGATTCAGATCGCCCCTCCACTTT.

This clonotype appeared a few times. This chain links TRBV7-8 with TRBJ1-3, with 7 bases aligning to TRBD1. V gave up 4 bases and J gave up 2 bases; unmatched junction bases: 5. CDR3 length equals 15 residues. Germline lookup yields CDR1 SGHVS and CDR2 FQNEAQ. The CDR3 region is CASSSPGQAGNTIYF. CDR3 nucleotides: TGTGCCAGCAGCTCACCCGGACAGGCTGGAAACACCATATATTTT. Based on the CDR3 plus reference TRBV7-8 and TRBJ1-3, the full variable domain is GAGVSQSPRYKVAKRGQDVALRCDPISGHVSLFWYQQALGQGPEFLTYFQNEAQLDKSGLPSDRFFAERPEGSVSTLKIQRTQQEDSAVYLCASSSPGQAGNTIYFGEGSWLTVV.

This clonotype was recorded many times. The J gene is TRBJ2-1, the V gene TRBV12-3 or TRBV12-4, with D unresolved. V shed 5 bases and J shed 0 bases, with 11 bases lying between them. CDR3 length: 15 residues. CDR3 nucleotide sequence: TGTGCCAGCAGTGTCACCCCCCTCTCCTACAATGAGCAGTTCTTC. Translated, it gives CASSVTPLSYNEQFF.

There are many counts of this clonotype. This CDR3 reads CASSIDPETGDHEQFF. The CDR3 DNA reads TGTGCCAGTAGTATAGATCCGGAGACAGGGGACCATGAGCAGTTCTTC. This chain connects TRBV19 to TRBJ2-1; TRBD1 aligns across 8 bases. CDR1 LNHDA and CDR2 SQIVND come from the germline V gene (reference sequence). V dropped 0 bases and J dropped 8; count of bases not matched to a gene: 9. This CDR3 contains 16 residues.

This clonotype turned up a few times. This chain uses TRBV19 with TRBJ2-7, with unresolved D. In germline, CDR1 is LNHDA, CDR2 SQIVND (reference sequence). This CDR3 is 14 amino acids long. Trimming took off 5 bases at V and 0 bases at J, with 11 bases between the two ends. The CDR3 DNA is TGTGCCAGTAGTCCCGGTTGGGCCTCCTACGAGCAGTACTTC. Translated, it gives CASSPGWASYEQYF.

This clonotype was recorded many times. The chain employs TRBV4-3 and TRBJ2-2, with D tentatively TRBD2 (5 bases). Germline-derived CDR1 and CDR2 are LGHNA and YSLEER. This CDR3 is 16 amino acids long. Trimming removed 4 bases from V and 0 bases from J, with 12 bases in between. CDR3 protein: CASSPLGGPNTGELFF. As DNA, the CDR3 is TGCGCCAGCAGCCCCCTGGGCGGGCCGAACACCGGGGAGCTGTTTTTT.

The V call is TRBV2, the J call TRBJ2-5; D unclear. Germline V CDR1 and CDR2: SNHLY, FYNNEI. With 5 bases removed from V and 7 bases from J, the gap between germline ends came to 14 bases. The CDR3 is made up of 13 amino acids. This CDR3 is CASSSTLYGTQYF. The CDR3 nucleotides are TGTGCCAGCAGTTCGACTCTTTACGGGACCCAGTACTTC.

The rearrangement joins TRBV5-4 to TRBJ2-1, with a possible D match to TRBD2 (6 bases). CDR1 is SGHNT and CDR2 is YYREEE in the germline V gene (reference sequence). The CDR3 has 15 residues. V lost 3 bases, J lost 5 bases, and 15 bases lay in between. The CDR3 loop reads CASSSDWGENNEQFF. CDR3 DNA sequence: TGTGCCAGCAGCTCAGATTGGGGGGAAAACAATGAGCAGTTCTTC. Together with reference TRBV5-4 and TRBJ2-1, the CDR3 gives the full variable domain: ETGVTQSPTHLIKTRGQQVTLRCSSQSGHNTVSWYQQALGQGPQFIFQYYREEENGRGNFPPRFSGLQFPNYSSELNVNALELDDSALYLCASSSDWGENNEQFFGPGTRLTVL.

This chain uses TRBV11-3 with TRBJ2-1; D call uncertain. Trimming left V 2 bases short and J 4 bases short, with 12 bases between. This CDR3 comprises 15 residues. Per the germline V gene, CDR1 is SGHNT and CDR2 is YENEEA. CDR3 sequence reads: CASSLTGSGYNEQFF. The CDR3 bases are TGTGCCAGCAGCTTAACTGGGTCCGGTTACAATGAGCAGTTCTTC. Full variable domain (remainder filled in from reference TRBV11-3 and TRBJ2-1): EAGVVQSPRYKIIEKKQPVAFWCNPISGHNTLYWYLQNLGQGPELLIRYENEEAVDDSQLPKDRFSAERLKGVDSTLKIQPAELGDSAVYLCASSLTGSGYNEQFFGPGTRLTVL.

In its sample, this clonotype was seen many times. This sequence joins TRBV20-1 and TRBJ2-7; D gene uncertain. This CDR3 spans 14 amino acids. The germline CDR1 and CDR2 sequences are DFQATT and SNEGSKA (reference sequence). V was pared by 6 bases and J by 3 bases, with 18 bases between. The CDR3 reads CSASGTAAGYEQYF. The CDR3 bases are TGCAGTGCGAGTGGCACCGCCGCAGGCTACGAGCAGTACTTC.

This chain joins TRBV7-2 and TRBJ2-1; no reliable D call. The V gene lost 2 bases and the J gene lost 4 bases, with 15 bases spanning the gap. This CDR3 has 16 residues. The germline CDR1 and CDR2 sequences are SGHTA and FQGNSA. The CDR3, as DNA: TGTGCCAGCAGCTTATCCCGACTCCTCGGGTACAATGAGCAGTTCTTC. This codes for CASSLSRLLGYNEQFF.

In its sample, this clonotype was seen a few times. This chain connects TRBV7-2 to TRBJ1-1; D perhaps matches TRBD1 (5 bases). Between the trimmed V and J ends, which lost 1 base and 2 bases, there was a span of 11 bases. The CDR3 runs 15 residues. Germline loops: CDR1 SGHTA, CDR2 FQGNSA. In DNA, the CDR3 is TGTGCCAGCAGCTTAGATGGAACAGGCAACACTGAAGCTTTCTTT. Its protein product is CASSLDGTGNTEAFF.

This clonotype has only a few counts. This chain joins TRBV11-2 and TRBJ2-5; 7 bases are shared with TRBD2. Trimming cost V 1 base and J 4 bases; bases outside gene matches: 12. CDR1 and CDR2 (germline): SGHAT, FQNNGV. There are 17 residues in the CDR3. The CDR3, as DNA: TGTGCCAGCAGCTTAGGCGCGGGAGCGACCCTTGGAGAGACCCAGTACTTC. Translating it yields CASSLGAGATLGETQYF. The full variable domain, its missing parts supplied by reference TRBV11-2 and TRBJ2-5, is EAGVAQSPRYKIIEKRQSVAFWCNPISGHATLYWYQQILGQGPKLLIQFQNNGVVDDSQLPKDRFSAERLKGVDSTLKIQPAKLEDSAVYLCASSLGAGATLGETQYFGPGTRLLVL.

V is TRBV6-5 and J is TRBJ2-7; TRBD1 matches at 7 bases. CDR3 length: 13 residues. Per the germline V gene, CDR1 is MNHEY and CDR2 is SVGAGI. Trimming took 4 bases from V and 5 from J; bases not matched to a gene: 5. This CDR3 is CASSSTGQNEQYF. The CDR3 DNA follows: TGTGCCAGCAGTTCCACGGGACAGAACGAGCAGTACTTC.

The V and J genes are TRBV6-1 and TRBJ2-7; D may match TRBD1 or TRBD2 (5 bases each). There are 13 residues in the CDR3. The germline V gene encodes CDR1 MNHNS and CDR2 SASEGT. V gave up 10 bases and J gave up 2 bases, with 15 bases separating them. The CDR3 DNA follows: TGTGCCACCTTACTAGACAGACCCTACGAGCAGTACTTC. Its protein product is CATLLDRPYEQYF.

This clonotype was counted only a few times. The V gene is TRBV12-3 or TRBV12-4, the J gene TRBJ2-6; weak D call: TRBD2 (5 bases). V was clipped by 7 bases and J by 1 base, with 14 bases between them. The CDR3 runs 16 residues. CDR3 residues: CASTSPGGSGANVLTF. In nucleotides, the CDR3 is TGTGCCAGCACCTCCCCCGGAGGATCTGGGGCCAACGTCCTGACTTTC.

The chain employs TRBV30 and TRBJ1-1; no firm D call. CDR1 and CDR2 from the germline V gene are GTSNPN and SVGIG (reference sequence). V gave up 0 bases and J gave up 0 bases, with 5 bases separating them. This CDR3 has 13 residues. Here the CDR3 DNA reads TGTGCCTGGAGTGTAAGGTTGAACACTGAAGCTTTCTTT. This sequence encodes CAWSVRLNTEAFF.

The chain employs TRBV11-2 and TRBJ1-1, with unresolved D. V lost 5 bases and J 4 bases, leaving 11 bases between the germline ends. The V gene's germline CDR1 is SGHAT and CDR2 FQNNGV. This CDR3 contains 13 residues. The CDR3 sequence: CASSPKGGTEAFF. The CDR3 region has the DNA TGTGCCAGCAGCCCCAAGGGAGGCACTGAAGCTTTCTTT.

This clonotype showed up just a few times. This chain uses TRBV2 with TRBJ1-5, with a tentative D call TRBD1 (5 bases). The V and J ends lost 6 bases and 1 base respectively, with 10 bases between them. The CDR3 totals 14 residues. Per the germline V gene, CDR1 is SNHLY and CDR2 is FYNNEI. The CDR3, as DNA: TGTGCCAGCAGGACGGACATCAGCAATCAGCCCCAGCATTTT. Translated, it gives CASRTDISNQPQHF. The full variable domain, rest sourced from reference TRBV2 and TRBJ1-5, is EPEVTQTPSHQVTQMGQEVILRCVPISNHLYFYWYRQILGQKVEFLVSFYNNEISEKSEIFDDQFSVERPDGSNFTLKIRSTKLEDSAMYFCASRTDISNQPQHFGDGTRLSIL.

This clonotype was observed a few times. The CDR3 here is CSARSQNGYTF. Here the CDR3 DNA reads TGCAGTGCTAGATCCCAGAATGGCTACACCTTC. The chain recombines TRBV20-1 with TRBJ1-2, with D uncertain. This CDR3 has 11 residues. The germline gives CDR1 DFQATT, CDR2 SNEGSKA (reference sequence). Deletions cut 2 bases from V and 6 bases from J, with 7 bases between.

The chain uses TRBV5-4 and TRBJ2-1; D ambiguous. This CDR3 has 14 amino acids. Germline loops: CDR1 SGHNT, CDR2 YYREEE (reference sequence). The V gene lost 4 bases and the J gene lost 4 bases, with 12 bases spanning the gap. The CDR3 DNA follows: TGTGCCAGCAGCCGCGAAGGCGGTTACAATGAGCAGTTCTTC. Protein sequence: CASSREGGYNEQFF.

This clonotype appeared a few times. The genes are TRBV4-3 and TRBJ1-1; D unclear. Germline assignment: CDR1 LGHNA and CDR2 YSLEER. This CDR3 has 15 residues. With 4 bases removed from V and 4 bases from J, the gap between germline ends came to 16 bases. The CDR3 DNA is TGCGCCAGCAGCCGAGCAACCGCCGGCAGCACTGAAGCTTTCTTT. Amino acids: CASSRATAGSTEAFF.

This clonotype was recorded a few times. V usage is TRBV3-1 and J usage is TRBJ2-7; D unresolved. CDR1 and CDR2 from the germline V gene are LGHDT and YNNKEL (reference sequence). Trimming removed 2 bases from V and 5 bases from J, with 7 bases in between. The CDR3 sequence is 12 residues long. The CDR3, as DNA: TGTGCCAGCAGCCAACTTTCGGACGAGCAGTACTTC. Amino acids: CASSQLSDEQYF.

This clonotype was observed a few times. The rearrangement links TRBV3-1 to TRBJ1-1, with D perhaps TRBD1 (5 bases). This CDR3 has 14 amino acids. The V gene lost 0 bases and the J gene lost 11 bases, with 16 bases spanning the gap. The germline CDR1 and CDR2 sequences are LGHDT and YNNKEL (reference sequence). CDR3 bases: TGTGCCAGCAGCCAAGATCTAAAGGGGCTCAGTGCTTTCTTT. Its translation: CASSQDLKGLSAFF.